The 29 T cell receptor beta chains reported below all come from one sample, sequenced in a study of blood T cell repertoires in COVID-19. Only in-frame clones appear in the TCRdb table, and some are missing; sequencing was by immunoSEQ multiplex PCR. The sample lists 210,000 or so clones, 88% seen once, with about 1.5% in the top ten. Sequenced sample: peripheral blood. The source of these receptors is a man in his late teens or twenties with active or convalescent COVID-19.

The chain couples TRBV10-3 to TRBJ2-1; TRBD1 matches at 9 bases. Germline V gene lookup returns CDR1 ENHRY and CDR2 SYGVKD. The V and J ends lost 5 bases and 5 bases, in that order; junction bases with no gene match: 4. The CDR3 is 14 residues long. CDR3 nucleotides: TGTGCCATCAGTTGGGACAGGGCGGACAATGAGCAGTTCTTC. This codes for CAISWDRADNEQFF.

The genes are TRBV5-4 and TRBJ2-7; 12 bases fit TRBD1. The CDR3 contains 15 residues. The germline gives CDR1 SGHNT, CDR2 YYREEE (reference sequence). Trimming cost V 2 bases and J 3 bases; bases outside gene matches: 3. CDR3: CASSLGTGGYYEQYF. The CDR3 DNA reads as TGTGCCAGCAGCTTAGGGACAGGGGGCTACTACGAGCAGTACTTC. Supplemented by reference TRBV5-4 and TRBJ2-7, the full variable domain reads ETGVTQSPTHLIKTRGQQVTLRCSSQSGHNTVSWYQQALGQGPQFIFQYYREEENGRGNFPPRFSGLQFPNYSSELNVNALELDDSALYLCASSLGTGGYYEQYFGPGTRLTVT.

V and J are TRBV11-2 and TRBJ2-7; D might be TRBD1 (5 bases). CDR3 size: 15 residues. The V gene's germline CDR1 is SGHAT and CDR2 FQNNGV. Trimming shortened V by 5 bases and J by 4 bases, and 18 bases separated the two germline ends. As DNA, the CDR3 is TGTGCCAGCAGCCGACACCAGGGCCCCGGGTACGAGCAGTACTTC. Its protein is CASSRHQGPGYEQYF.

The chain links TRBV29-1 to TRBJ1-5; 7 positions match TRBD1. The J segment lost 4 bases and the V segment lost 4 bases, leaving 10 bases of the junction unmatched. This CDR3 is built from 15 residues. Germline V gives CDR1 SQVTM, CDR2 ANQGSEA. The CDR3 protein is CSVVEGALWNQPQHF. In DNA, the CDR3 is TGCAGCGTTGTGGAGGGGGCCCTTTGGAATCAGCCCCAGCATTTT.

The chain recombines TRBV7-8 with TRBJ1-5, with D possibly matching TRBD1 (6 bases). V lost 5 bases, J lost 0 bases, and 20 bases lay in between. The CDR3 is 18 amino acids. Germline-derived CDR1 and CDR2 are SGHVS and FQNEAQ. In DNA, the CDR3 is TGTGCCAGCAGCCTAAAACAGGGAGTTGGGAATAGCAATCAGCCCCAGCATTTT. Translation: CASSLKQGVGNSNQPQHF.

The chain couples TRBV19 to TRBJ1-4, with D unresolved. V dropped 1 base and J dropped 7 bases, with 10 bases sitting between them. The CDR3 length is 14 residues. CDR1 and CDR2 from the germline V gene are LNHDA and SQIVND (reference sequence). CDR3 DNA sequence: TGTGCCAGTAGTATAGGGGCCGTTAGTGAAAAACTGTTTTTT. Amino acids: CASSIGAVSEKLFF.

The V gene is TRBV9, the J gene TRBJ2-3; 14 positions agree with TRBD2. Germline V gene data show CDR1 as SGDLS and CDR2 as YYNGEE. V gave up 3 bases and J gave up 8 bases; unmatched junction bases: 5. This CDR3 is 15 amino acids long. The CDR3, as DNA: TGTGCCAGCAGCGGACTAGCGGGAGGGCCGGGTACGCAGTATTTT. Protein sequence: CASSGLAGGPGTQYF.

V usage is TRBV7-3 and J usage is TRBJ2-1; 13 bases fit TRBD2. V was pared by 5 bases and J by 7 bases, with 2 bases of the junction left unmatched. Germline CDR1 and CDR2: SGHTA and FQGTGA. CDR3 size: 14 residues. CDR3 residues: CASSTSGRGNEQFF. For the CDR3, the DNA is TGTGCCAGCAGCACTAGCGGGAGGGGGAATGAGCAGTTCTTC.

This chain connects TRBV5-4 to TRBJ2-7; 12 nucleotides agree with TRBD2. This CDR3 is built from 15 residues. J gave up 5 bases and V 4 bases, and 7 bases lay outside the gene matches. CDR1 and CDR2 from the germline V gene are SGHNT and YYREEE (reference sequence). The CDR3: CASSRRTSGNNEQYF. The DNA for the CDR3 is TGTGCCAGCAGCCGGAGGACTAGCGGGAACAACGAGCAGTACTTC.

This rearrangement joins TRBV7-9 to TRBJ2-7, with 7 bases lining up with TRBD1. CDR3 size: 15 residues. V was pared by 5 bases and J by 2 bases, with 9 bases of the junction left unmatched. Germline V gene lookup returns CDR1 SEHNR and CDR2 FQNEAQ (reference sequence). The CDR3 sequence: CASSASRQGTYEQYF. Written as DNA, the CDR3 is TGTGCCAGCAGCGCAAGCCGACAGGGAACCTACGAGCAGTACTTC.

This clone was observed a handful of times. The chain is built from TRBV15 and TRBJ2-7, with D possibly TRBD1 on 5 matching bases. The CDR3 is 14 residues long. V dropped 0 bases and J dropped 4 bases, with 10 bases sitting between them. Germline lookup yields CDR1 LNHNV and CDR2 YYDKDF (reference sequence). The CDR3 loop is CATSRDAGRYEQYF. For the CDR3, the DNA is TGTGCCACCAGCAGAGATGCAGGGCGGTACGAGCAGTACTTC.

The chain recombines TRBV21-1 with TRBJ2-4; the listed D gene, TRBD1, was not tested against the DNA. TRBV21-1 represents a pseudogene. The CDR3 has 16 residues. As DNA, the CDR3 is TGTGCCAGCAGCCTCCGGACAGGGGGTTCCAAAAACATTCAGTACTTC. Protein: CASSLRTGGSKNIQYF.

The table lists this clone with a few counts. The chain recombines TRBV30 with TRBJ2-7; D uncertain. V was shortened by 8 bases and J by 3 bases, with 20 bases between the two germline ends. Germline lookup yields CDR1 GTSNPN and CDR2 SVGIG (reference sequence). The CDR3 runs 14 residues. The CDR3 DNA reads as TGTGCCGCCATTCGGCCTCCCTCGGGCTACGAGCAGTACTTC. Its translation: CAAIRPPSGYEQYF.

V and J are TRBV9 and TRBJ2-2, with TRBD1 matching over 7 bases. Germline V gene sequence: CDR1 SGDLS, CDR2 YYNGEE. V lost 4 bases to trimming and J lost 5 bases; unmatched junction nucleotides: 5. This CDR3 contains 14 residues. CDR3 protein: CASSPRQGTGELFF. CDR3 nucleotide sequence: TGTGCCAGCAGCCCACGACAGGGAACCGGGGAGCTGTTTTTT.

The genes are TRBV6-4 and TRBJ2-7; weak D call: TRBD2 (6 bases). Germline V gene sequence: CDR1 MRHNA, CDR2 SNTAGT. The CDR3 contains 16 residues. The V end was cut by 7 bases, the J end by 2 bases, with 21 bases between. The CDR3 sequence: CASTASSGVRPYEQYF. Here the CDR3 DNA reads TGTGCCAGCACAGCAAGTTCGGGAGTTCGGCCCTACGAGCAGTACTTC.

The CDR3 region has the DNA TGTGCCTGGGCCGGGACTAGCGGAGTTTTGGGTGAGCAGTTCTTC. Translation gives CAWAGTSGVLGEQFF. The V and J genes are TRBV30 and TRBJ2-1, with 11 bases that match TRBD2. V lost 5 bases, J lost 9 bases, and 12 bases stayed unmatched. CDR3 length: 15 residues. CDR1 GTSNPN and CDR2 SVGIG come from the germline V gene (reference sequence).

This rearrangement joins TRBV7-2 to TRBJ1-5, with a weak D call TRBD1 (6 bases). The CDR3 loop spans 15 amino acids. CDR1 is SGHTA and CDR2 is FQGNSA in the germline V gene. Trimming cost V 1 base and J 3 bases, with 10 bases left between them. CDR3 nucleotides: TGTGCCAGCAGCTTAGTGCAGGGGAACAATCAGCCCCAGCATTTT. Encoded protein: CASSLVQGNNQPQHF.

In DNA, the CDR3 is TGTGCCAGCAGTTTAGGTAGGGGCTACTCCTACGAGCAGTACTTC. Translated, it gives CASSLGRGYSYEQYF. The chain has TRBV27 and TRBJ2-7; tentative D call: TRBD1 (5 bases). V shed 2 bases and J shed 0 bases, with 11 bases lying between them. The length of the CDR3 is 15 residues. Germline assignment: CDR1 MNHEY and CDR2 SMNVEV (reference sequence).

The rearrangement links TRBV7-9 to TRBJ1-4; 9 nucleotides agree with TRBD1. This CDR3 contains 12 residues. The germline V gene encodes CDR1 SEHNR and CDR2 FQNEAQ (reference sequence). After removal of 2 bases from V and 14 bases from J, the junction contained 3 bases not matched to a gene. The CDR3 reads CASSLPGTGLFF. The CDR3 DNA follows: TGTGCCAGCAGCTTACCCGGGACAGGGCTGTTTTTT.

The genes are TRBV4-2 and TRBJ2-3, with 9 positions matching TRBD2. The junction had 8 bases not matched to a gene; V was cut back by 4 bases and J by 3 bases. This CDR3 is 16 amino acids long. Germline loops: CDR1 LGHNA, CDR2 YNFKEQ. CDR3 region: CASSLRPTSGTDTQYF. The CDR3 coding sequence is TGTGCCAGCAGCCTCAGGCCGACTAGCGGAACAGATACGCAGTATTTT.

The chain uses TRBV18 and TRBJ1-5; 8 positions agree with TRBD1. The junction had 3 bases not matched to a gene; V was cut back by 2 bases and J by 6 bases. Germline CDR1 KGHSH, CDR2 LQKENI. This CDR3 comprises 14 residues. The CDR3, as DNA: TGTGCCAGCTCACCAGACAGGGGTGGTCAGCCCCAGCATTTT. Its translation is CASSPDRGGQPQHF.

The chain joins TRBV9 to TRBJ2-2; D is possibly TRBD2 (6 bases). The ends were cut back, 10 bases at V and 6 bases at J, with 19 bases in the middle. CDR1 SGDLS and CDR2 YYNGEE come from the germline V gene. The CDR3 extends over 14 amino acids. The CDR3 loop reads CAASRELESGELFF. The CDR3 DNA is TGTGCCGCGTCCCGGGAGCTAGAGTCCGGGGAGCTGTTTTTT. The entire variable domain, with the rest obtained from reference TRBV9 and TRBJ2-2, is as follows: DSGVTQTPKHLITATGQRVTLRCSPRSGDLSVYWYQQSLDQGLQFLIQYYNGEERAKGNILERFSAQQFPDLHSELNLSSLELGDSALYFCAASRELESGELFFGEGSRLTVL.

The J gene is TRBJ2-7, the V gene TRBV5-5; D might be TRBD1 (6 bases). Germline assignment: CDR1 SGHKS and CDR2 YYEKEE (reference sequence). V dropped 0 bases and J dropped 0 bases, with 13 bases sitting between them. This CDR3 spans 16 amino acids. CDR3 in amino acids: CASSLGDRYYSYEQYF. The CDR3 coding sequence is TGTGCCAGCAGCTTGGGAGACAGGTACTACTCCTACGAGCAGTACTTC.

CDR3 protein: CASSFQGAATQYF. The CDR3 DNA follows: TGTGCCAGCAGCTTTCAGGGGGCTGCTACGCAGTATTTT. The rearrangement joins TRBV5-5 to TRBJ2-3; TRBD1 aligns across 8 bases. Germline V gives CDR1 SGHKS, CDR2 YYEKEE (reference sequence). This CDR3 is built from 13 residues. V shed 2 bases, J shed 8 bases, and the junction held 4 bases outside the gene matches.

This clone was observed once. Written as DNA, the CDR3 is TGTGCCAGCAGCCCCCCAACCGGGGGGAAAGGGGCTTTCTTT. Translating gives CASSPPTGGKGAFF. This chain joins TRBV5-5 and TRBJ1-1; possible D gene TRBD1, 5 bases. The ends were cut back, 4 bases at V and 11 bases at J, with 21 bases in the middle. This CDR3 comprises 14 residues. Germline V gene data show CDR1 as SGHKS and CDR2 as YYEKEE (reference sequence).

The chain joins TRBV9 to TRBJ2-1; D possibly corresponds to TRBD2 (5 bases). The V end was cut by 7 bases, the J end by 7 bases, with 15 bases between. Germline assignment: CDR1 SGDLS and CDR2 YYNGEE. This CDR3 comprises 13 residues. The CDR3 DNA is TGTGCCAGCGGGGTGGGAGTGGCAAATGAGCAGTTCTTC. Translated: CASGVGVANEQFF.

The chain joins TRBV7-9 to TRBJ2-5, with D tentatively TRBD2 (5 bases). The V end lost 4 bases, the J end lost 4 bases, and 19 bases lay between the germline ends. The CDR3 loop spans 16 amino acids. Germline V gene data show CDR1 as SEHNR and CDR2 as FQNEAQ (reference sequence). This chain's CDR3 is CASSSTFGGWGETQYF. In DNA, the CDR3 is TGTGCCAGCAGCTCCACCTTCGGAGGATGGGGAGAGACCCAGTACTTC.

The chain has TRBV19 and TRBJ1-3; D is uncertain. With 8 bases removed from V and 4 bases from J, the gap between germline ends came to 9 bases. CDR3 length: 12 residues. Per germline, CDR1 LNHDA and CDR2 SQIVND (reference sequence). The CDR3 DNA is TGTGCCAGTTGGGTACAGGGAAACACCATATATTTT. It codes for CASWVQGNTIYF.

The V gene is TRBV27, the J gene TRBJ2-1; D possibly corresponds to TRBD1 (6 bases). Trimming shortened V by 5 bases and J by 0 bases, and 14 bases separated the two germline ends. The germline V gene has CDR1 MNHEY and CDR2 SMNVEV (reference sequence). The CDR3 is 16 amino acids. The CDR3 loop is CASSRQTGSSYNEQFF. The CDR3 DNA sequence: TGTGCCAGCAGTCGACAAACAGGGAGCTCCTACAATGAGCAGTTCTTC.